This entry describes one TCR beta chain. The antigen remains unidentified. CDR3 length: 16 amino acids. V gave up 1 base and J gave up 6 bases; unmatched junction bases: 3. Germline V gene lookup returns CDR1 SGHVS and CDR2 FNYEAQ. The sample originates from a study of cytomegalovirus exposure and HLA in healthy donors. Findings and limits, study-wide: As a later analysis showed, a missense DCLRE1C variant was linked to trimming of TCR beta V- and J-genes.

The primer mix had 60 Vbeta and 13 Jbeta primers. Profiling relied on immunoSEQ multiplex PCR, and the TCRdb table lists in-frame clones only, not all of them. The table lists some 87,000 clones, around 79% of them singletons. This receptor was taken from a woman in her forties in good health and CMV-seropositive. Sequenced input: PBMCs. The V call is TRBV7-6, the J call TRBJ2-1; the match to TRBD2 covers 13 bases. The CDR3 DNA reads TGTGCCAGCAGCTTAGGGACTAGCGGGAGTAGCAATGAGCAGTTCTTC. Encoded protein: CASSLGTSGSSNEQFF.